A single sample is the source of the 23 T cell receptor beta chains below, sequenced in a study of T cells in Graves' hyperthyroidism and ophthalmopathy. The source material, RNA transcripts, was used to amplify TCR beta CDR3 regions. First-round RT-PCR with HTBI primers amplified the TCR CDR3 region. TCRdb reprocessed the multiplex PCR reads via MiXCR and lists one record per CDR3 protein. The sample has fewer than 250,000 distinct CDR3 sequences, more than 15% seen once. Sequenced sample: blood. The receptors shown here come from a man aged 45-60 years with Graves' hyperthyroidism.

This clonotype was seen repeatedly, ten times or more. CDR3 residues: CASSLQGTNQPQHF. The CDR3 DNA is TGTGCCAGCAGTCTACAGGGGACCAATCAGCCCCAGCATTTT. The J gene is TRBJ1-5, the V gene TRBV12-3 or TRBV12-4, with TRBD1 matching 7 bases. Trimming at V came to 5 bases and at J to 3 bases, leaving 4 bases not matched to a gene. CDR3 length equals 14 residues.

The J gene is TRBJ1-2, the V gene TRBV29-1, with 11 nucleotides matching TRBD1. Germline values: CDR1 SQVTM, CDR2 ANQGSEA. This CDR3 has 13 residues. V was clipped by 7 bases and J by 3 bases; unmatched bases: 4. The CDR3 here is CSARTGGDYGYTF. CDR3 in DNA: TGCAGCGCAAGGACAGGGGGCGACTATGGCTACACCTTC.

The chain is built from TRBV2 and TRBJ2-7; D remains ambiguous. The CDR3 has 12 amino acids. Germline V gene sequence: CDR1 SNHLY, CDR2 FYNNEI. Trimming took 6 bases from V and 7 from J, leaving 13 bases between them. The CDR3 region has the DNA TGTGCCAGCAGGGTAGGGTTGCGGGAGCAGTACTTC. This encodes CASRVGLREQYF.

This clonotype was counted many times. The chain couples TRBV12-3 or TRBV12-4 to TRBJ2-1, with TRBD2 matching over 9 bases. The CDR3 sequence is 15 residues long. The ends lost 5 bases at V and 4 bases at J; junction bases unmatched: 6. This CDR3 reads CASSHSGLAYNEQFF. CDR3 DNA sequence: TGTGCCAGCAGTCACAGCGGACTAGCGTACAATGAGCAGTTCTTC.

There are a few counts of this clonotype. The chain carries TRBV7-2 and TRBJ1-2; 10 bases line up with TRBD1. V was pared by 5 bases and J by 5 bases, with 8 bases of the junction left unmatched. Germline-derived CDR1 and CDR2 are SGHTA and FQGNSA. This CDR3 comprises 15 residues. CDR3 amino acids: CASSTRTGGGYGYTF. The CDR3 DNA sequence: TGTGCCAGCAGCACCCGGACAGGGGGAGGGTATGGCTACACCTTC.

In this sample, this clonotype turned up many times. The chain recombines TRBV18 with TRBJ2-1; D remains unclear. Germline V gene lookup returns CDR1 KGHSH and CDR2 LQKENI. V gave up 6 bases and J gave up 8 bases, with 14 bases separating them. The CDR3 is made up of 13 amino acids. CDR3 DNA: TGTGCCAGCTCGCCTCGGACGGGTGATGAGCAGTTCTTC. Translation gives CASSPRTGDEQFF.

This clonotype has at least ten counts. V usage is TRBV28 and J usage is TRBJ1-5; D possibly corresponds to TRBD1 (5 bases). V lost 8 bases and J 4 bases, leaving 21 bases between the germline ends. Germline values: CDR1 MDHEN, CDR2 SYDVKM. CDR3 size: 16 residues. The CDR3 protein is CASSPSGAGTNQPQHF. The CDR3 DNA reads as TGTGCCAGCTCCCCCTCCGGGGCAGGTACTAATCAGCCCCAGCATTTT.

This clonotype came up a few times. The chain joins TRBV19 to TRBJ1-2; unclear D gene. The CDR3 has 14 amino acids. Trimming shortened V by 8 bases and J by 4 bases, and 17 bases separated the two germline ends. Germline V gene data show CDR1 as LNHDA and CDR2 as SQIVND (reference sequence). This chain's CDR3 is CASVHEGRGYGYTF. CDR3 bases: TGTGCCAGTGTCCATGAGGGCCGCGGCTATGGCTACACCTTC. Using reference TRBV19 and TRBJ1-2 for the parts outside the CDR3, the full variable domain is DGGITQSPKYLFRKEGQNVTLSCEQNLNHDAMYWYRQDPGQGLRLIYYSQIVNDFQKGDIAEGYSVSREKKESFPLTVTSAQKNPTAFYLCASVHEGRGYGYTFGSGTRLTVV.

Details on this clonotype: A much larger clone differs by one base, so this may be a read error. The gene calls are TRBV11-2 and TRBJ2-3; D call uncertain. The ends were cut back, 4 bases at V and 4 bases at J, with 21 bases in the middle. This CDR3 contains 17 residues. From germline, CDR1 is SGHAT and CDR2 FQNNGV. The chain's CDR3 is CASSSPWALSSADTQYF. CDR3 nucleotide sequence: TGTGCCAGCAGCTCCCCTTGGGCCCTTAGCAGCGCAGATACGCAGTATTTT. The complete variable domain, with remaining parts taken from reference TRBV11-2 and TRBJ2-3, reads EAGVAQSPRYKIIEKRQSVAFWCNPISGHATLYWYQQILGQGPKLLIQFQNNGVVDDSQLPKDRFSAERLKGVDSTLKIQPAKLEDSAVYLCASSSPWALSSADTQYFGPGTRLTVL.

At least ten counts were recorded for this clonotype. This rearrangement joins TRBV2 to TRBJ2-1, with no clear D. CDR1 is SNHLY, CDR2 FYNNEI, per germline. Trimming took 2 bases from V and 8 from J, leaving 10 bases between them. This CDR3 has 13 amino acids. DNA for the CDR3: TGTGCCAGCAGTGAACTCTCCGGCGATGAGCAGTTCTTC. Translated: CASSELSGDEQFF.

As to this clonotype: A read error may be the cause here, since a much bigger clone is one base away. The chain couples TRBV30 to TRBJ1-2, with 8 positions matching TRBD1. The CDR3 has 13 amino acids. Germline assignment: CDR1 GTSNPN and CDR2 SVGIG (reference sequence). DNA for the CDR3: TGTGCCTGGAAGGACAGGGCGGGCTATGACTACACCTTC. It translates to CAWKDRAGYDYTF.

DNA for the CDR3: TGTGCCAGCAGCGTCCGAGCGGGAGTTAAAGCCTACGAGCAGTACTTC. Its protein is CASSVRAGVKAYEQYF. V and J are TRBV3-1 and TRBJ2-7; TRBD2 matches at 8 bases. After removal of 5 bases from V and 2 bases from J, the junction contained 11 bases not matched to a gene. This CDR3 region has 16 residues. From germline, CDR1 is LGHDT and CDR2 YNNKEL (reference sequence).

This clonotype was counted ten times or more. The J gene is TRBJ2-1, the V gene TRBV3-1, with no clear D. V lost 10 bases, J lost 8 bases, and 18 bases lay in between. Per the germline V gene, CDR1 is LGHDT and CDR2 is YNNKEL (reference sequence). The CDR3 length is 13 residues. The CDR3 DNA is TGTGCCACGGTGGGCTATCGTGGCGATGAGCAGTTCTTC. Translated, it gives CATVGYRGDEQFF.

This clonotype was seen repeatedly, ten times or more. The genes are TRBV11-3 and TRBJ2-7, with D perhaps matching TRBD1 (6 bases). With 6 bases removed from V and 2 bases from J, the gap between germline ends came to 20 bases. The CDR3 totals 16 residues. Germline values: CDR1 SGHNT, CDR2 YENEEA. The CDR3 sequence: CASSFLGHEPTYEQYF. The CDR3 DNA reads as TGTGCCAGCAGTTTCTTGGGACACGAGCCCACCTACGAGCAGTACTTC.

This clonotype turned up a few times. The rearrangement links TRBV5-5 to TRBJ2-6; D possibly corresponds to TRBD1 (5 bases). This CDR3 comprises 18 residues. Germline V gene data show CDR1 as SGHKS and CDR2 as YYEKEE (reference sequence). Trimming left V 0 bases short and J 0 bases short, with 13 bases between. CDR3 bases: TGTGCCAGCAGCTTGGACAGGTACACGGTCTCTGGGGCCAACGTCCTGACTTTC. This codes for CASSLDRYTVSGANVLTF. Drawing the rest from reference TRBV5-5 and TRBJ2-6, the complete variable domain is DAGVTQSPTHLIKTRGQQVTLRCSPISGHKSVSWYQQVLGQGPQFIFQYYEKEERGRGNFPDRFSARQFPNYSSELNVNALLLGDSALYLCASSLDRYTVSGANVLTFGAGSRLTVL.

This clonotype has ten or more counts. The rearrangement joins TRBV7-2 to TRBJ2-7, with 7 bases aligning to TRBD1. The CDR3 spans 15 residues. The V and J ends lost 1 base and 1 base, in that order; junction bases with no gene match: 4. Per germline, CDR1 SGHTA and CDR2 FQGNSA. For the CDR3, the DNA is TGTGCCAGCAGCTTAGGACAGGGTCGATCCTACGAGCAGTACTTC. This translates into CASSLGQGRSYEQYF.

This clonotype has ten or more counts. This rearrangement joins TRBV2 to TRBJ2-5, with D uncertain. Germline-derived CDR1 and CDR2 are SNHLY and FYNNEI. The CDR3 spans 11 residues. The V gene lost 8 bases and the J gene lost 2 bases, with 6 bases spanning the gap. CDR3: CASGSQETQYF. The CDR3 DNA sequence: TGTGCCAGCGGCAGTCAAGAGACCCAGTACTTC.

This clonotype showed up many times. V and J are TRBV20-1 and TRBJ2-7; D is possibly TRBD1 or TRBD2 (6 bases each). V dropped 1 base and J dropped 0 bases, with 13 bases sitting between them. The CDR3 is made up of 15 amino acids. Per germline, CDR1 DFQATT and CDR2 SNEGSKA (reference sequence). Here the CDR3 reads CSARGGAGYSYEQYF. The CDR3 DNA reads TGCAGTGCTAGAGGGGGGGCAGGGTACTCCTACGAGCAGTACTTC.

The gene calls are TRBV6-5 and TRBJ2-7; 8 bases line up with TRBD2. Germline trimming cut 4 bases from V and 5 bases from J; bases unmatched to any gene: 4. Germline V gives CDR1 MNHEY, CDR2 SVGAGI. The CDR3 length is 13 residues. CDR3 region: CASSSGLVDEQYF. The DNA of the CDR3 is TGTGCCAGCAGTTCGGGACTAGTGGACGAGCAGTACTTC.

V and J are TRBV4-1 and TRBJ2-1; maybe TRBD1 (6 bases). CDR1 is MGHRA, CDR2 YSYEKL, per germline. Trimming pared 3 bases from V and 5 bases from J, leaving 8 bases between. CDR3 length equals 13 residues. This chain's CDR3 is CASSHPGDNEQFF. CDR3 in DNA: TGCGCCAGCAGCCACCCAGGGGACAATGAGCAGTTCTTC.

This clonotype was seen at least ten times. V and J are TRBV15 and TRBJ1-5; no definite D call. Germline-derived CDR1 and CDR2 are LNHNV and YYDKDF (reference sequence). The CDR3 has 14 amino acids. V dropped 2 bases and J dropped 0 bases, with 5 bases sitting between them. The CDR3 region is CATSRRYSNQPQHF. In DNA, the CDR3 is TGTGCCACCAGCAGAAGGTATAGCAATCAGCCCCAGCATTTT. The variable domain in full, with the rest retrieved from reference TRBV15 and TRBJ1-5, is DAMVIQNPRYQVTQFGKPVTLSCSQTLNHNVMYWYQQKSSQAPKLLFHYYDKDFNNEADTPDNFQSRRPNTSFCFLDIRSPGLGDTAMYLCATSRRYSNQPQHFGDGTRLSIL.

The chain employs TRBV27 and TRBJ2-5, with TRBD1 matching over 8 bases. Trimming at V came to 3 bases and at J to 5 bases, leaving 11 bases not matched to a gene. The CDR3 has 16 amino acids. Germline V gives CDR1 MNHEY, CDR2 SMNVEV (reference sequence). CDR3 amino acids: CASSFSGTGGWETQYF. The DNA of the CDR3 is TGTGCCAGCAGTTTCTCCGGGACAGGCGGGTGGGAGACCCAGTACTTC.

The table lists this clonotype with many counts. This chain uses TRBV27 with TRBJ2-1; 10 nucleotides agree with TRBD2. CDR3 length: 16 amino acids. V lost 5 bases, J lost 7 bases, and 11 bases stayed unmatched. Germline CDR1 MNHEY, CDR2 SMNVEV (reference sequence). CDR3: CASSPLLAGERNEQFF. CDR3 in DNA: TGTGCCAGCAGTCCCCTTCTAGCGGGAGAGCGGAATGAGCAGTTCTTC.